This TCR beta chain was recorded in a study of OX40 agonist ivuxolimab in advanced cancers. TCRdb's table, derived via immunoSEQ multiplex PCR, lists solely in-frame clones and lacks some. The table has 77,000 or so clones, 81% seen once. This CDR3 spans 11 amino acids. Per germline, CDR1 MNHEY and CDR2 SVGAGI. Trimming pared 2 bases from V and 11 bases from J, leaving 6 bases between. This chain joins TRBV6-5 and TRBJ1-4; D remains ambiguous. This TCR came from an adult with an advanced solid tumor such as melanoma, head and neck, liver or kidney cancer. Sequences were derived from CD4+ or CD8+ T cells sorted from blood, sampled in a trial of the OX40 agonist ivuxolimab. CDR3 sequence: CASSYVEKLFF. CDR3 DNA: TGTGCCAGCAGTTACGTGGAGAAACTGTTTTTT.